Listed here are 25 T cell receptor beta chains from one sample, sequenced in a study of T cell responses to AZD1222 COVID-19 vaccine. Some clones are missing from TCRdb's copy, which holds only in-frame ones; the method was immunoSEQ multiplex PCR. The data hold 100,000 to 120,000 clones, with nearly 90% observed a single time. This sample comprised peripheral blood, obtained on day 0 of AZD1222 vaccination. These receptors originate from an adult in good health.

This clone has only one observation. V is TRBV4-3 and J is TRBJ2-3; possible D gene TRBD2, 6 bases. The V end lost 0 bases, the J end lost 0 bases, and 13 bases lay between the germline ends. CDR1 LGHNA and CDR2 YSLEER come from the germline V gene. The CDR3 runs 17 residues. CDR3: CASSQEARGSSTDTQYF. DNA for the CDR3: TGCGCCAGCAGCCAAGAGGCTCGGGGGTCTAGCACAGATACGCAGTATTTT.

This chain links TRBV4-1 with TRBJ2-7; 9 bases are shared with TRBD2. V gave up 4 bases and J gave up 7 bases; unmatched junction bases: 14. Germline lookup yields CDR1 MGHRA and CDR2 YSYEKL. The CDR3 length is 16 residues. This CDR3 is CASSRDWGLAEGEQYF. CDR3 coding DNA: TGCGCCAGCAGCCGAGATTGGGGACTAGCTGAGGGGGAGCAGTACTTC.

The CDR3 coding sequence is TGTGCCAGCAGTCACAATCAGCCCCAGCATTTT. Translating it yields CASSHNQPQHF. The chain has TRBV6-6 and TRBJ1-5, with D hard to call. Germline values: CDR1 MNHNY, CDR2 SVGAGI (reference sequence). This CDR3 has 11 residues. The V and J ends lost 5 bases and 3 bases respectively, with 2 bases between them.

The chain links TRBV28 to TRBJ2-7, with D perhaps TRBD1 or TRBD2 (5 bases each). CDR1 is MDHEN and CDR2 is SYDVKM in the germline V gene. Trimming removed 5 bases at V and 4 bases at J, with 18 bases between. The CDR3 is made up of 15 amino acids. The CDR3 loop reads CASSARGAPTYEQYF. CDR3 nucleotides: TGTGCCAGCAGTGCCCGAGGGGCACCTACTTACGAGCAGTACTTC.

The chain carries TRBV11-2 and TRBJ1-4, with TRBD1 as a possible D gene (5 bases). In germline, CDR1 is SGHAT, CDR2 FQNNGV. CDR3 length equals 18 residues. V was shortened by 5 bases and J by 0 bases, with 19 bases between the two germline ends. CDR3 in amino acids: CASSPRGVMSTTNEKLFF. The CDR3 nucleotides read TGTGCCAGCAGCCCTAGGGGAGTGATGAGTACAACTAATGAAAAACTGTTTTTT.

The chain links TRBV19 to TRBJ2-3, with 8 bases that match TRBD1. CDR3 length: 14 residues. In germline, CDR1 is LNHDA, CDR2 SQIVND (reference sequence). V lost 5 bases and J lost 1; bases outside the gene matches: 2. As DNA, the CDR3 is TGTGCCAGTAGTGCAGGGGGCGGCACAGATACGCAGTATTTT. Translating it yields CASSAGGGTDTQYF.

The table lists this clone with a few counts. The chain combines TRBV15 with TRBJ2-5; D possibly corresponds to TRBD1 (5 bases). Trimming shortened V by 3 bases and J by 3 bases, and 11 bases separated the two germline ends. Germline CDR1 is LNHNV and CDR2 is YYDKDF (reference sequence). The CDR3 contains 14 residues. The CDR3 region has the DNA TGTGCCACCAGCAGGGGCAGGGCCGAAGAGACCCAGTACTTC. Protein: CATSRGRAEETQYF.

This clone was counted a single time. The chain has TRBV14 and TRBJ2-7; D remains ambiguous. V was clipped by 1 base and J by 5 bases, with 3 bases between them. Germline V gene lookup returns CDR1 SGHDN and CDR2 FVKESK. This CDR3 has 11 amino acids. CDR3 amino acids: CASSQVDEQYF. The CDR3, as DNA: TGTGCCAGCAGCCAAGTAGACGAGCAGTACTTC.

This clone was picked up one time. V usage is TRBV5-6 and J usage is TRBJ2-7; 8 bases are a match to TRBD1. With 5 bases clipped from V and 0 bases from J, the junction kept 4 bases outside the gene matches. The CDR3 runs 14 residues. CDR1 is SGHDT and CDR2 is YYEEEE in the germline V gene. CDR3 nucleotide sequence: TGTGCCAGCAGGGAAACAGGGGGCTCCTACGAGCAGTACTTC. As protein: CASRETGGSYEQYF.

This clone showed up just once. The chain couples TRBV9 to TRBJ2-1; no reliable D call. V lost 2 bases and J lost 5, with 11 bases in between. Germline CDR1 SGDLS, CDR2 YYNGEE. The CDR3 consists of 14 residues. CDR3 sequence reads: CASSVDRSDNEQFF. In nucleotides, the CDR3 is TGTGCCAGCAGCGTGGACCGTTCCGACAATGAGCAGTTCTTC.

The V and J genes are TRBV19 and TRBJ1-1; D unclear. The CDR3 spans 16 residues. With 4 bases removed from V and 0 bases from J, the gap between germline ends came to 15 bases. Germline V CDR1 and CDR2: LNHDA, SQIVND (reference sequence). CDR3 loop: CASSKSAGRVNTEAFF. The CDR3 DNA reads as TGTGCCAGTAGTAAGTCGGCAGGTCGAGTGAACACTGAAGCTTTCTTT.

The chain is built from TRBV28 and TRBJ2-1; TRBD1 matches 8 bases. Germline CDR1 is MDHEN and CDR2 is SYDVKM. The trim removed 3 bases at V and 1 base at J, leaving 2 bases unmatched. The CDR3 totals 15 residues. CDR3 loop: CASSFQGASYNEQFF. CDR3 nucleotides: TGTGCCAGCAGTTTCCAGGGGGCTTCCTACAATGAGCAGTTCTTC. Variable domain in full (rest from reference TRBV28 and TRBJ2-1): DVKVTQSSRYLVKRTGEKVFLECVQDMDHENMFWYRQDPGLGLRLIYFSYDVKMKEKGDIPEGYSVSREKKERFSLILESASTNQTSMYLCASSFQGASYNEQFFGPGTRLTVL.

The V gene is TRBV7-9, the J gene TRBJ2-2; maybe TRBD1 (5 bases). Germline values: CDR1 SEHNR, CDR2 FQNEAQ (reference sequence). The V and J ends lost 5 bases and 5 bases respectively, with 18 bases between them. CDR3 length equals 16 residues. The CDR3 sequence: CASSPKDRFSTGELFF. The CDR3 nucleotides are TGTGCCAGCAGCCCGAAAGACAGATTTAGTACCGGGGAGCTGTTTTTT.

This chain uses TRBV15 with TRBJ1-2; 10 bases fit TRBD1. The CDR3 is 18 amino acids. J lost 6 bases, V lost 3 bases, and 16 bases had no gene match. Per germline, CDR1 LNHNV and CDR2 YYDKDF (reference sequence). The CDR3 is CATSRGTGALSYSDGYTF. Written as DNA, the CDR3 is TGTGCCACCAGCAGGGGGACAGGGGCCCTGTCCTACTCTGATGGCTACACCTTC.

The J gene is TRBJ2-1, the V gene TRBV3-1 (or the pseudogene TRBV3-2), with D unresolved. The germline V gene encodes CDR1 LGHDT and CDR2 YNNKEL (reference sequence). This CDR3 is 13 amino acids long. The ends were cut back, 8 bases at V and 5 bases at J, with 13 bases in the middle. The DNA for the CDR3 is TGTGCCAGCCAGGCCTTCCTCAACAATGAGCAGTTCTTC. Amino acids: CASQAFLNNEQFF.

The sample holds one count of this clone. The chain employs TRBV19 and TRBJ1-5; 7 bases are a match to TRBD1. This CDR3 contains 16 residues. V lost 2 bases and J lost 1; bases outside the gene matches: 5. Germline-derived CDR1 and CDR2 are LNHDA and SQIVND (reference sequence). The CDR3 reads CASSISGTVSNQPQHF. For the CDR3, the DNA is TGTGCCAGTAGTATATCGGGGACAGTCAGCAATCAGCCCCAGCATTTT. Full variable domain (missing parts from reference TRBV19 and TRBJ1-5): DGGITQSPKYLFRKEGQNVTLSCEQNLNHDAMYWYRQDPGQGLRLIYYSQIVNDFQKGDIAEGYSVSREKKESFPLTVTSAQKNPTAFYLCASSISGTVSNQPQHFGDGTRLSIL.

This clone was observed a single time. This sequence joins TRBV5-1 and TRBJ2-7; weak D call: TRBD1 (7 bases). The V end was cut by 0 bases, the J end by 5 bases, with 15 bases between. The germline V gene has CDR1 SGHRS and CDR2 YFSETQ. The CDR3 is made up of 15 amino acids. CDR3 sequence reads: CASSLGPGGQNEQYF. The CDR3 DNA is TGCGCCAGCAGCTTGGGCCCAGGGGGGCAGAACGAGCAGTACTTC.

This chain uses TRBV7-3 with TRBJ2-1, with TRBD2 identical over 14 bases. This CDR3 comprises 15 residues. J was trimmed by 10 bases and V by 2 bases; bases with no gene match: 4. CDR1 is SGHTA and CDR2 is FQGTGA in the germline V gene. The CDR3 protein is CASSLGTSGSGEQFF. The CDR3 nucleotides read TGTGCCAGCAGCTTAGGGACTAGCGGGAGTGGGGAGCAGTTCTTC.

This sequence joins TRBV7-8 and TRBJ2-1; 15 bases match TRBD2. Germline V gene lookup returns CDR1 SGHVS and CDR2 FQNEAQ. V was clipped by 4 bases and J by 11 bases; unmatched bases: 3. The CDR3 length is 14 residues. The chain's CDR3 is CASSYGTSGRKQFF. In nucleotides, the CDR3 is TGTGCCAGCAGCTACGGGACTAGCGGGAGGAAGCAGTTCTTC.

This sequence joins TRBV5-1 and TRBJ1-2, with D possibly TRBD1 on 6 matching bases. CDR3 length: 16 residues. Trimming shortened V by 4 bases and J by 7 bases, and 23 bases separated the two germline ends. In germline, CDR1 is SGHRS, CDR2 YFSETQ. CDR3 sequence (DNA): TGCGCCAGCAGCCCTCTTTGGACAGCTGACGGTGGTGGCTACACCTTC. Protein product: CASSPLWTADGGGYTF. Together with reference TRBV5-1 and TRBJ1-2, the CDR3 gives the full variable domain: KAGVTQTPRYLIKTRGQQVTLSCSPISGHRSVSWYQQTPGQGLQFLFEYFSETQRNKGNFPGRFSGRQFSNSRSEMNVSTLELGDSALYLCASSPLWTADGGGYTFGSGTRLTVV.

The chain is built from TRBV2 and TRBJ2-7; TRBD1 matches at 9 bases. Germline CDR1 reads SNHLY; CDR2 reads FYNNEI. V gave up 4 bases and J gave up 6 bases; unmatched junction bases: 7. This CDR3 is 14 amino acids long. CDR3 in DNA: TGTGCCAGCAGTGCTGGACAGGGGACGACCGAGCAGTACTTC. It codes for CASSAGQGTTEQYF. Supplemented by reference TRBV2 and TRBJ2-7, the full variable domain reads EPEVTQTPSHQVTQMGQEVILRCVPISNHLYFYWYRQILGQKVEFLVSFYNNEISEKSEIFDDQFSVERPDGSNFTLKIRSTKLEDSAMYFCASSAGQGTTEQYFGPGTRLTVT.

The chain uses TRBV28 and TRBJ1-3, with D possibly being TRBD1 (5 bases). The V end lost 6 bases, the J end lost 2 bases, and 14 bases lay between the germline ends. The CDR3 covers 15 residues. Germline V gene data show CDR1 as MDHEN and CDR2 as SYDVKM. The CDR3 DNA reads TGTGCCAGCAGCCGCCCAGGAGGGGCTGGAAACACCATATATTTT. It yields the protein CASSRPGGAGNTIYF.

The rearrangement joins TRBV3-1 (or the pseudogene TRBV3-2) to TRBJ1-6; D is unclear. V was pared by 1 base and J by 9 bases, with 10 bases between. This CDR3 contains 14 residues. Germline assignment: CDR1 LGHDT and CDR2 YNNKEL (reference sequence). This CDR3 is CASSQVLSLSPLHF. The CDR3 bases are TGTGCCAGCAGCCAAGTTTTATCCCTTTCACCCCTCCACTTT.

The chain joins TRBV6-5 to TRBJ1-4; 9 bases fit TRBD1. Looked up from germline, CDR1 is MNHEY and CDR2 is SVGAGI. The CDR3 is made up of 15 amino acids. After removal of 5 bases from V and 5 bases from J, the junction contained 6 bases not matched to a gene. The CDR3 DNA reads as TGTGCCAGCAGTCTCGATGGACAGGGGAATGAAAAACTGTTTTTT. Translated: CASSLDGQGNEKLFF.

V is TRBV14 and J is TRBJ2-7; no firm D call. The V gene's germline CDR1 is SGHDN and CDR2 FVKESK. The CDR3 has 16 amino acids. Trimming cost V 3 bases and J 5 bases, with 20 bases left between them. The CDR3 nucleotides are TGTGCCAGCAGCCAGGGCCGACTTTTGATCCCCCACGAGCAGTACTTC. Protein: CASSQGRLLIPHEQYF.